This T cell receptor (beta chain) was captured by sequencing in a study of read filtering for tumor transcriptome and immune sequencing. Background on the study: Transcriptome libraries were built from DNase-treated RNA. Per sample, TCR-region reads ranged about 3.5 to 11 million by IR-seq, roughly 85 to 1,300 by RNA-seq.

This CDR3 is 13 amino acids long. Germline lookup yields CDR1 MNHEY and CDR2 SVGAGI. General observations from the study: This fraction held mixed bone marrow immune cells after CD138-negative sorting.

On this clonotype itself: Its antigen is as yet unknown. At one boundary the junction diverges from the germline segment, which might be a read error.

From approximately 400 ng of RNA, a library with molecular barcoded alpha/delta and beta/gamma adaptors was made. TCRdb independently ran MiXCR on the reads; one entry per CDR3 protein. Of 100,000 to 150,000 distinct CDR3 sequences in the sample, about 13% were seen once. Every patient had bone marrow sampled while the disease was active. The rearrangement joins TRBV6-5 to TRBJ2-3; D possibly corresponds to TRBD1 (5 bases). This clonotype originated in a donor at least 40 years old with multiple myeloma. The sequenced sample consisted of a population of CD138-negative cells sorted from bone marrow. CDR3 in DNA: TGTGCCAGTAGCCGTCGCAGCACAGGTACGCAGTATTTT. Translated: CASSRRSTGTQYF.